These 15 T cell receptor beta chains were sequenced from one sample in a study of cytomegalovirus exposure and HLA in healthy donors. Both 60 Vbeta primers and 13 Jbeta primers went into the PCR. The data were produced by immunoSEQ multiplex PCR, yet TCRdb's version contains in-frame clones alone and is incomplete. The sample shows 99,000 or so clones, 69% of them seen only once. Sequenced material: PBMCs. These receptors all stem from a man aged 25 to 45 in good health and CMV-seronegative.

This sequence joins TRBV7-8 and TRBJ2-3; TRBD2 matches at 16 bases. This CDR3 contains 17 residues. The V segment lost 5 bases and the J segment 6 bases; nucleotides outside the gene matches: 8. Germline V gene sequence: CDR1 SGHVS, CDR2 FQNEAQ. CDR3 in amino acids: CASSPGTSGRAGDTQYF. CDR3 DNA sequence: TGTGCCAGCAGCCCCGGGACTAGCGGGAGGGCAGGGGATACGCAGTATTTT.

The DNA of the CDR3 is TGTGCCAGCAGCGTAGCTGGACAGGGTGCCTACGAGCAGTACTTC. It encodes CASSVAGQGAYEQYF. The chain recombines TRBV9 with TRBJ2-7, with 8 bases matching TRBD1. J gave up 2 bases and V 0 bases, and 4 bases lay outside the gene matches. Germline assignment: CDR1 SGDLS and CDR2 YYNGEE. There are 15 residues in the CDR3.

V usage is TRBV30 and J usage is TRBJ1-1, with 7 nucleotides matching TRBD1. This CDR3 comprises 12 residues. Germline V gene lookup returns CDR1 GTSNPN and CDR2 SVGIG (reference sequence). Trimming removed 8 bases from V and 0 bases from J; junction bases left unmatched: 3. The CDR3 bases are TGTGCCGGCACAGGGGTGAACACTGAAGCTTTCTTT. Translation gives CAGTGVNTEAFF.

CDR3 DNA: TGCAGCGCTGTAGCGGGAGGGATATTAGATACGCAGTATTTT. It specifies CSAVAGGILDTQYF. The chain is built from TRBV29-1 and TRBJ2-3; TRBD2 agrees at 11 bases. Looked up from germline, CDR1 is SQVTM and CDR2 is ANQGSEA. The V segment lost 7 bases and the J segment 5 bases; nucleotides outside the gene matches: 8. The CDR3 extends over 14 amino acids.

In its sample, this clone was seen a few times. The chain links TRBV10-3 to TRBJ1-5; D is possibly TRBD1 (6 bases). The CDR3 extends over 18 amino acids. Per germline, CDR1 ENHRY and CDR2 SYGVKD. V gave up 0 bases and J gave up 2 bases, with 17 bases separating them. The CDR3 sequence is CAISESVSGGEGNQPQHF. The DNA of the CDR3 is TGTGCCATCAGTGAGTCGGTTTCGGGGGGCGAGGGCAATCAGCCCCAGCATTTT.

The chain has TRBV7-8 and TRBJ1-3; D remains unclear. The germline CDR1 and CDR2 sequences are SGHVS and FQNEAQ. V was trimmed by 5 bases and J by 1 base, leaving 9 bases between them. The CDR3 contains 14 residues. The CDR3 DNA reads TGTGCCAGCAGCCCTTACTCGTCTGGAAACACCATATATTTT. Translated, it gives CASSPYSSGNTIYF.

V gene TRBV11-2 combines with J gene TRBJ2-1; 9 bases fit TRBD1. After removal of 5 bases from V and 6 bases from J, the junction contained 11 bases not matched to a gene. The CDR3 has 16 residues. CDR1 and CDR2 (germline): SGHAT, FQNNGV. The CDR3 DNA reads as TGTGCCAGCAGCGCCATCGCCGGGACAGGGAGCAATGAGCAGTTCTTC. Translation: CASSAIAGTGSNEQFF.

The V call is TRBV6-5, the J call TRBJ1-6, with D possibly being TRBD1 (6 bases). V was pared by 6 bases and J by 6 bases, with 12 bases between. Germline assignment: CDR1 MNHEY and CDR2 SVGAGI. The CDR3 has 14 amino acids. The CDR3 nucleotides are TGTGCCAGCAGCCAAGGGGGATTTAATTCACCCCTCCACTTT. This translates into CASSQGGFNSPLHF.

This clone was detected only a few times. The chain couples TRBV5-1 to TRBJ2-1, with D perhaps TRBD2 (6 bases). The CDR3 sequence is 16 residues long. The germline CDR1 and CDR2 sequences are SGHRS and YFSETQ. V was shortened by 0 bases and J by 3 bases, with 13 bases between the two germline ends. This chain's CDR3 is CASSLGQGGFYNEQFF. DNA of the CDR3: TGCGCCAGCAGCTTGGGGCAGGGAGGCTTCTACAATGAGCAGTTCTTC.

This clone was observed a single time. CDR3 in amino acids: CASSVRQGTEAFF. Written as DNA, the CDR3 is TGTGCCAGTAGTGTTCGACAGGGGACTGAAGCTTTCTTT. The chain combines TRBV19 with TRBJ1-1; 8 positions match TRBD1. V was pared by 5 bases and J by 5 bases, with 4 bases of the junction left unmatched. The CDR3 contains 13 residues. CDR1 is LNHDA and CDR2 is SQIVND in the germline V gene (reference sequence).

The genes are TRBV7-9 and TRBJ1-1, with D uncertain. V lost 5 bases to trimming and J lost 0 bases, with 4 bases between them. Germline lookup yields CDR1 SEHNR and CDR2 FQNEAQ (reference sequence). The CDR3 runs 12 residues. Here the CDR3 DNA reads TGTGCCAGCAGCCAATTGAACACTGAAGCTTTCTTT. Encoded protein: CASSQLNTEAFF.

The chain uses TRBV30 and TRBJ2-1, with TRBD2 as a possible D gene (5 bases). From germline, CDR1 is GTSNPN and CDR2 SVGIG (reference sequence). V was cut by 1 base and J by 1 base, with 14 bases left in between. The length of the CDR3 is 16 residues. The CDR3 DNA reads as TGTGCCTGGAGTGGAACCACGGGATCTTCCTACAATGAGCAGTTCTTC. Translation: CAWSGTTGSSYNEQFF.

The chain uses TRBV30 and TRBJ2-3; D is possibly TRBD1 (6 bases). The CDR3 runs 17 residues. Germline assignment: CDR1 GTSNPN and CDR2 SVGIG (reference sequence). V lost 0 bases, J lost 0 bases, and 16 bases lay in between. The CDR3 loop is CAWSVGWGLPSTDTQYF. The CDR3 nucleotides read TGTGCCTGGAGTGTAGGGTGGGGGCTCCCTAGCACAGATACGCAGTATTTT.

This clone was counted only a few times. One end of the junction fails to match germline, which may point to a read error. The rearrangement uses TRBV6-4 and TRBJ2-6; TRBD1 matches at 7 bases. The CDR3 runs to 18 residues. Per germline, CDR1 MRHNA and CDR2 SNTAGT. CDR3 sequence reads: CASSDGRGLMGRANGLTF. CDR3 nucleotides: TGTGCCAGCAGTGACGGTAGGGGGCTCATGGGCCGGGCCAACGGCCTGACTTTC.

This clone was recorded only once. V usage is TRBV9 and J usage is TRBJ2-1, with TRBD2 matching over 12 bases. V gave up 4 bases and J gave up 4 bases; unmatched junction bases: 3. The CDR3 runs 15 residues. Germline assignment: CDR1 SGDLS and CDR2 YYNGEE. CDR3 in amino acids: CASSPTSGRYNEQFF. The CDR3 DNA follows: TGTGCCAGCAGCCCAACTAGCGGGAGGTACAATGAGCAGTTCTTC.